This TCR beta chain came from a study of human T cells and chemical hapten exposure. V dropped 0 bases and J dropped 1 base, with 12 bases sitting between them. The CDR3 contains 16 residues. CDR1 and CDR2 from the germline V gene are MNHNY and SVGAGI (reference sequence). Whole blood, unfractionated, served as the material for total RNA extraction. Individual cDNA molecules in this library carried unique molecular identifiers. TCRdb called the 5' RACE reads again in MiXCR, with one record for every CDR3 protein. The sample lists 95,000 to 120,000 distinct CDR3 sequences; around 20% were seen once. The clonotype comes from a human donor in good health. The chain is built from TRBV6-6 and TRBJ1-1; D is unresolved. The CDR3 loop is CASSYSLEEPNTEAFF. CDR3 bases: TGTGCCAGCAGTTACTCACTGGAGGAGCCGAACACTGAAGCTTTCTTT.